The source of this T cell receptor (beta chain) is a study of blood T cell repertoires in COVID-19. In germline, CDR1 is LGHNA, CDR2 YSLEER. With 1 base clipped from V and 3 bases from J, the junction kept 9 bases outside the gene matches. CDR3 length: 18 amino acids. Using immunoSEQ multiplex PCR, the repertoire was profiled, and TCRdb retains in-frame clones only, with some absent. The sample has 410,000 or so clones; over 75% are singletons. The TCR sequence derives from a woman aged 40-49 years with COVID-19, enrolled during active disease. Sequencing input: peripheral blood. The genes are TRBV4-3 and TRBJ1-2; TRBD1 matches at 12 bases. The CDR3 reads CASSQVGGTGGSHYGYTF. The CDR3 nucleotides read TGCGCCAGCAGCCAAGTGGGGGGGACAGGGGGCTCGCACTATGGCTACACCTTC.